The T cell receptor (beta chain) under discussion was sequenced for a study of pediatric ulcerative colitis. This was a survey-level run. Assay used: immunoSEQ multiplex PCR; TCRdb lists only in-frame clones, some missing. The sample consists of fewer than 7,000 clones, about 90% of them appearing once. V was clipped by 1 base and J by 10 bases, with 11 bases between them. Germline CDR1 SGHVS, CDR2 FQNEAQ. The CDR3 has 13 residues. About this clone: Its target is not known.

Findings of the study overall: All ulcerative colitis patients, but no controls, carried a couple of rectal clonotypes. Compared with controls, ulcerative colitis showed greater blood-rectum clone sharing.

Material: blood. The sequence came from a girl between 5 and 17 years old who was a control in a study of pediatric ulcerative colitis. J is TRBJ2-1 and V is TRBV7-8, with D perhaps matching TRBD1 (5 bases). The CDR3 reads CASSLDRRVEQFF. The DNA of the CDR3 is TGTGCCAGCAGCTTAGACAGGCGCGTGGAGCAGTTCTTC.